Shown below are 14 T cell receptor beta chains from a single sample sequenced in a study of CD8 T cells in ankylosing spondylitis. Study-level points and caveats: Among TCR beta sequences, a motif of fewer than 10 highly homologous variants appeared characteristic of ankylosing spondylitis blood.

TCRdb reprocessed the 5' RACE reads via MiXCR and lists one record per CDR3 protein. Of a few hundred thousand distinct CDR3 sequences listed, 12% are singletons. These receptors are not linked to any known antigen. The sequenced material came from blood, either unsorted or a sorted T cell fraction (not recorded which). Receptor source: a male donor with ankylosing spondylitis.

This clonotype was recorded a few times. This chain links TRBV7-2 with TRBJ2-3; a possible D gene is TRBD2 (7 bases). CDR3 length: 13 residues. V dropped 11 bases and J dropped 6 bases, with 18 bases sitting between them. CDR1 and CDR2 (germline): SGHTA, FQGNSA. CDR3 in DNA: TGTGCCTCGGGGGGACAAAGACTGGATACGCAGTATTTT. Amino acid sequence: CASGGQRLDTQYF. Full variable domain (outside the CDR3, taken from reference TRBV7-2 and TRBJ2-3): GAGVSQSPSNKVTEKGKDVELRCDPISGHTALYWYRQSLGQGLEFLIYFQGNSAPDKSGLPSDRFSAERTGGSVSTLTIQRTQQEDSAVYLCASGGQRLDTQYFGPGTRLTVL.

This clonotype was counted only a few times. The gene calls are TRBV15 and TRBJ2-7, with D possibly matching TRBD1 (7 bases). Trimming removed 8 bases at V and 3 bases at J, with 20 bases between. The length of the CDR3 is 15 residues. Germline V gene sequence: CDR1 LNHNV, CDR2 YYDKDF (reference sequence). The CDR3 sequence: CATSAGPGGHYEQYV. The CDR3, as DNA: TGTGCCACCTCCGCGGGGCCAGGGGGTCACTACGAGCAGTACGTC.

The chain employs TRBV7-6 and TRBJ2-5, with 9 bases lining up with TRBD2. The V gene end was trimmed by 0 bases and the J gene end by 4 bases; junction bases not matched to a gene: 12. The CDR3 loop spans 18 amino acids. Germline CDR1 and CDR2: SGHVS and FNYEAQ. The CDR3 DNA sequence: TGTGCCAGCAGCTTAGCGGTCCTAGCGGGATCGTTATTAGAGACCCAGTACTTC. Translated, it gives CASSLAVLAGSLLETQYF. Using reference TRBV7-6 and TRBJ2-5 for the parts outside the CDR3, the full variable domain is GAGVSQSPRYKVTKRGQDVALRCDPISGHVSLYWYRQALGQGPEFLTYFNYEAQQDKSGLPNDRFSAERPEGSISTLTIQRTEQRDSAMYRCASSLAVLAGSLLETQYFGPGTRLLVL.

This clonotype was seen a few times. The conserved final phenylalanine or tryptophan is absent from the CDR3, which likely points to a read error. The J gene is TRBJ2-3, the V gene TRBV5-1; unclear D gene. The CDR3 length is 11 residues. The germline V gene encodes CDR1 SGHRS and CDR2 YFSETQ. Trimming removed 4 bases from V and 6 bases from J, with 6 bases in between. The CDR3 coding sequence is TGCGCCAGCAGCCTAATTGATACGCAGTATTCT. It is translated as CASSLIDTQYS.

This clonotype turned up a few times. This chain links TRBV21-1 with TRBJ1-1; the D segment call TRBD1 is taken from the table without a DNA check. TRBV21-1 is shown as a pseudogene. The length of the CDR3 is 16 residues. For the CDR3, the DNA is TGTGCCAGCAGCAAAGCAGGACCGGGGTGGGGTACTGAAGCTTTCTTT. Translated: CASSKAGPGWGTEAFF.

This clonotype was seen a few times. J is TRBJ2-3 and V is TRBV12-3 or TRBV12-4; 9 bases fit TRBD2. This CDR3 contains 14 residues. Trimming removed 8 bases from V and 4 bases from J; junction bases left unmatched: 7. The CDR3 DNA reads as TGTGCCAGCTATCGCGGGAGGGAGGCAGATACGCAGTATTTT. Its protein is CASYRGREADTQYF.

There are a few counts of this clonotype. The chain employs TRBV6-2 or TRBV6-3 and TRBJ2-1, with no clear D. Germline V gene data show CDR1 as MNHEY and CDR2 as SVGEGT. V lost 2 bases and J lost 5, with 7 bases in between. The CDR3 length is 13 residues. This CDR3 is CASSYGYHNEQFF. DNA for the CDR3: TGTGCCAGCAGTTACGGCTACCACAATGAGCAGTTCTTC.

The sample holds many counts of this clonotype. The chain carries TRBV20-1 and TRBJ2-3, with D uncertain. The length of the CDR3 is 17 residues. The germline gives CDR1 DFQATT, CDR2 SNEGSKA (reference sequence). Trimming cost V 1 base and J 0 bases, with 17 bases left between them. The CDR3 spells CSARALEFGWSTDTQYF. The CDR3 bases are TGCAGTGCTAGAGCCTTAGAATTTGGGTGGAGCACAGATACGCAGTATTTT.

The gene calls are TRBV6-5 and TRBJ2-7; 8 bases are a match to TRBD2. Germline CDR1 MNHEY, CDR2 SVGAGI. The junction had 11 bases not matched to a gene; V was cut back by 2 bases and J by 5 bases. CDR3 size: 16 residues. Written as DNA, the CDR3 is TGTGCCAGCAGTTACATCCGGGGGGCGGGGGGAGACGAGCAGTACTTC. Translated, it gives CASSYIRGAGGDEQYF.

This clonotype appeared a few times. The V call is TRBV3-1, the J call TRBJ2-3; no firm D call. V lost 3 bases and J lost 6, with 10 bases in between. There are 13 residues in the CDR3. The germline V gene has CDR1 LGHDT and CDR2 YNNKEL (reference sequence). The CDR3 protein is CASSQRPGDTQYF. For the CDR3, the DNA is TGTGCCAGCAGCCAGAGACCCGGTGATACGCAGTATTTT.

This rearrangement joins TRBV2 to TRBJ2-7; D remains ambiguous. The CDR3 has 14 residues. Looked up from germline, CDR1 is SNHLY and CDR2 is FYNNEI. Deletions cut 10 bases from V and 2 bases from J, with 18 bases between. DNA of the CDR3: TGTGCCACAGCAAAGGGATTTTCCGCCTACGAGCAGTACTTC. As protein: CATAKGFSAYEQYF.

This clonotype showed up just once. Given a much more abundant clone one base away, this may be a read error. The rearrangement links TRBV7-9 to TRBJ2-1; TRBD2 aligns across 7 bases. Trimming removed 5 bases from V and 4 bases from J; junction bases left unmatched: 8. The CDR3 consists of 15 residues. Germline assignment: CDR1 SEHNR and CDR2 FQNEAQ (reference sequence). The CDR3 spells CASSIPGLTYNEQFF. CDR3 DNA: TGTGCCAGCAGCATACCGGGACTAACTTACAATGAGCAGTTCTTC.

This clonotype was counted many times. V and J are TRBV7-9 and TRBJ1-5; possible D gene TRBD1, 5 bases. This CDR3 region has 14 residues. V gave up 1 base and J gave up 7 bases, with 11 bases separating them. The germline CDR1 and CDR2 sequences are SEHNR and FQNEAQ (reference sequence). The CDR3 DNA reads TGTGCCAGCAGCTTAGTGGGTAGGGGACAGCCCCAGCATTTT. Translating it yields CASSLVGRGQPQHF.

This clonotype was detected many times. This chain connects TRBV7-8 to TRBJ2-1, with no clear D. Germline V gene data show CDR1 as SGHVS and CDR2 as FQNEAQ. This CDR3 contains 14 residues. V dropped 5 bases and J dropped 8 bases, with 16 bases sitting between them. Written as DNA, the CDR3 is TGTGCCAGCAGCCCAAGGATTACAAGCGATGAGCAGTTCTTC. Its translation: CASSPRITSDEQFF. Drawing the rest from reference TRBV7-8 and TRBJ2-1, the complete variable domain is GAGVSQSPRYKVAKRGQDVALRCDPISGHVSLFWYQQALGQGPEFLTYFQNEAQLDKSGLPSDRFFAERPEGSVSTLKIQRTQQEDSAVYLCASSPRITSDEQFFGPGTRLTVL.